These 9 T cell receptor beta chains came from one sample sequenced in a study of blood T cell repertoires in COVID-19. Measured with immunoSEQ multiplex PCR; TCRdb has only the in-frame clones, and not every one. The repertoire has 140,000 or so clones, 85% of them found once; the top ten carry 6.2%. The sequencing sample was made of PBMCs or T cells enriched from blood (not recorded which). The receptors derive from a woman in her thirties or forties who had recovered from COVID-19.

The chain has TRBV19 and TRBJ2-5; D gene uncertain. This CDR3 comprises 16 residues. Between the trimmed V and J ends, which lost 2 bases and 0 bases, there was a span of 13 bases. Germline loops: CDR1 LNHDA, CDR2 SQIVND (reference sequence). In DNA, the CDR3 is TGTGCCAGTAGTATACGTATGGCAGGCCACCAAGAGACCCAGTACTTC. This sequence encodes CASSIRMAGHQETQYF.

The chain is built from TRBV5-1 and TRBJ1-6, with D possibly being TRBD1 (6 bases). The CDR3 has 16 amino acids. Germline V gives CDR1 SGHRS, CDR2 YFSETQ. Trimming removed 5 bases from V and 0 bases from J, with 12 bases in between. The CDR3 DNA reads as TGCGCCAGCAGGGCACAGGACAGCTCCTATAATTCACCCCTCCACTTT. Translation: CASRAQDSSYNSPLHF.

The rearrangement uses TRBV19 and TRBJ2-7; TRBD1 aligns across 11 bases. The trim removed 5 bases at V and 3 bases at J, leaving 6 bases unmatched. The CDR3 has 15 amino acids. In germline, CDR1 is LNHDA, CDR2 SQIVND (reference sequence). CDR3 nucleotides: TGTGCCAGTAGTCCAGGGACAGGGGGTAGCTACGAGCAGTACTTC. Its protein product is CASSPGTGGSYEQYF.

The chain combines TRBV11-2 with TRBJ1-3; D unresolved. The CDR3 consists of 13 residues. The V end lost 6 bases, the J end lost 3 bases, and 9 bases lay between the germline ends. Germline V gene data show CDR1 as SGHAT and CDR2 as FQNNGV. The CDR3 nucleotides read TGTGCCAGCAGTACAAGTCTTGGAAACACCATATATTTT. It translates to CASSTSLGNTIYF.

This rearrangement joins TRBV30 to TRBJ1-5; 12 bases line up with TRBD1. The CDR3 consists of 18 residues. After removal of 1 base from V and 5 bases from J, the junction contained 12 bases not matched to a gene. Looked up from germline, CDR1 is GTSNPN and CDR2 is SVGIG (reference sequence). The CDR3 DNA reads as TGTGCCTGGAGTGCGAGGGACAGGGGGCGACCTGGGGATCAGCCCCAGCATTTT. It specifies CAWSARDRGRPGDQPQHF.

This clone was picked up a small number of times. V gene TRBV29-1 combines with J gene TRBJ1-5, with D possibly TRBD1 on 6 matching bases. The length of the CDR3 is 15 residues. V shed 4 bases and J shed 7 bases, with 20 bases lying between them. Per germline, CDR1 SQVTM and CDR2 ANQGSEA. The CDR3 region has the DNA TGCAGCGTTGCGCTGGCAGGGGCCGCTGGACAGCCCCAGCATTTT. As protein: CSVALAGAAGQPQHF.

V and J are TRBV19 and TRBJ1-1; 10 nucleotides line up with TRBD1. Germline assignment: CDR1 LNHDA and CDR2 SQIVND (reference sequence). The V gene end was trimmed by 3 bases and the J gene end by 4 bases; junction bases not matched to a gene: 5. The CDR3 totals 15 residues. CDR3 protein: CASSMTGQGITEAFF. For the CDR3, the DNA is TGTGCCAGTAGTATGACGGGACAGGGGATCACTGAAGCTTTCTTT.

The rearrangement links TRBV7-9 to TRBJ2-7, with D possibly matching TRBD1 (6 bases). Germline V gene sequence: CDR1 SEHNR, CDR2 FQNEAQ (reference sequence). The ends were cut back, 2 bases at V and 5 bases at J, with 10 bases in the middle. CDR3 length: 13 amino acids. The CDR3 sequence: CASSLPRDNEQYF. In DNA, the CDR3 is TGTGCCAGCAGCTTACCTCGGGACAACGAGCAGTACTTC.

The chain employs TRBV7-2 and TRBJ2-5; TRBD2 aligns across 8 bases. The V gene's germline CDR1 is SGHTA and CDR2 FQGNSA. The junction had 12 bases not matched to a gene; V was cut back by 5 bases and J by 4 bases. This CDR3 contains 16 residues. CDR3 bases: TGTGCCAGCAGCCAACAACCGGGACTAGGGGTAGAGACCCAGTACTTC. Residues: CASSQQPGLGVETQYF.